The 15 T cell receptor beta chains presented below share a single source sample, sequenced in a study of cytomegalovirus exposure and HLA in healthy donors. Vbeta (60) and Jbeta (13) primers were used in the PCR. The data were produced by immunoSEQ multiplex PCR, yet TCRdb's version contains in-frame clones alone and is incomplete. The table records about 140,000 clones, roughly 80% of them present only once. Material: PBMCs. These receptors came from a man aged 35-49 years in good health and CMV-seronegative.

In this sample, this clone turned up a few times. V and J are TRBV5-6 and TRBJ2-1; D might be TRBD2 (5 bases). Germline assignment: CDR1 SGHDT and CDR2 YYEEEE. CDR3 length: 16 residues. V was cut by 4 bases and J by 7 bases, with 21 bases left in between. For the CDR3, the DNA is TGTGCCAGCAGCCGATGGAGGAACTCCCTGGGGAATGAGCAGTTCTTC. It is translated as CASSRWRNSLGNEQFF.

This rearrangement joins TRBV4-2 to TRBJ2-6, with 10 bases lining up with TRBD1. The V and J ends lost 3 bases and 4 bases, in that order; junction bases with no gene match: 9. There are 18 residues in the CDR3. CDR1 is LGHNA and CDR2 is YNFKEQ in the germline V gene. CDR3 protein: CASSQGTGETLGANVLTF. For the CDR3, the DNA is TGTGCCAGCAGCCAGGGGACAGGGGAGACTCTGGGGGCCAACGTCCTGACTTTC.

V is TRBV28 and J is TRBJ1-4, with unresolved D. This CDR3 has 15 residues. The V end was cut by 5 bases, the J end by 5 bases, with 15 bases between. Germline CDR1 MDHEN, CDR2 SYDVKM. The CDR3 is CASSPPSGRNEKLFF. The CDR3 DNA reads TGTGCCAGCAGTCCCCCTAGCGGGAGAAATGAAAAACTGTTTTTT.

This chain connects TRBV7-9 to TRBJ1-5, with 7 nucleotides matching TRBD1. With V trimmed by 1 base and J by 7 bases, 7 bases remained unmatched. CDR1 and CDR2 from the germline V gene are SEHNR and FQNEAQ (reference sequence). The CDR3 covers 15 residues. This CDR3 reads CASSLGETGYQPQHF. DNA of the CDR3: TGTGCCAGCAGCTTAGGAGAGACAGGGTACCAGCCCCAGCATTTT.

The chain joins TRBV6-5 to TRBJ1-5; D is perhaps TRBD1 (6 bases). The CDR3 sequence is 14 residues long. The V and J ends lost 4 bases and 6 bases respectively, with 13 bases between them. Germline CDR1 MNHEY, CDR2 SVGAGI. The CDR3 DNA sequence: TGTGCCAGCAGTTCCCACAGGGAAGGTCAGCCCCAGCATTTT. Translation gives CASSSHREGQPQHF.

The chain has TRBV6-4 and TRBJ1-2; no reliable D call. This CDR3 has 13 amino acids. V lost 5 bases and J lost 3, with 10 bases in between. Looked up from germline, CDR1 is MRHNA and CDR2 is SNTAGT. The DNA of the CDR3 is TGTGCCAGCAGTCCCGGGTTATACTATGGCTACACCTTC. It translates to CASSPGLYYGYTF.

CDR3 sequence: CASSLVKGQGAKGSGSPLHF. In DNA form, the CDR3 reads TGTGCCAGCAGCTTAGTGAAGGGACAGGGGGCGAAGGGGAGCGGATCACCCCTCCACTTT. This chain uses TRBV7-6 with TRBJ1-6, with 12 positions matching TRBD1. The J segment lost 10 bases and the V segment lost 1 base, leaving 17 bases of the junction unmatched. The CDR3 loop spans 20 amino acids. CDR1 is SGHVS and CDR2 is FNYEAQ in the germline V gene.

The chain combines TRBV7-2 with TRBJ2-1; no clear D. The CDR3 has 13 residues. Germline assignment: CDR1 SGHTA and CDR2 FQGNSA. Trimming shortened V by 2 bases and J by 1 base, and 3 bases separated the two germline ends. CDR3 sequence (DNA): TGTGCCAGCAGCTTATCATCCTACAATGAGCAGTTCTTC. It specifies CASSLSSYNEQFF.

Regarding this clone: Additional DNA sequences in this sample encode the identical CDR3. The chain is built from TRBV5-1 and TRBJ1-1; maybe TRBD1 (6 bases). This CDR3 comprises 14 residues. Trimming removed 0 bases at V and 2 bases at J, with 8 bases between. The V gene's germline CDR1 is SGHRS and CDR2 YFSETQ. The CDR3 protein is CASSLEQGNTEAFF. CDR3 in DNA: TGCGCCAGCAGCTTGGAACAGGGAAACACTGAAGCTTTCTTT.

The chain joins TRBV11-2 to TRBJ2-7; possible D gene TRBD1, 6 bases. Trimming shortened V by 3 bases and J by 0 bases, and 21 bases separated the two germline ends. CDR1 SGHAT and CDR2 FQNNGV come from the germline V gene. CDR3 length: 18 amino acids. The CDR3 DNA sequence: TGTGCCAGCAGCTTCGACAGGCCGAAGGACCCTAGCTCCTACGAGCAGTACTTC. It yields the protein CASSFDRPKDPSSYEQYF.

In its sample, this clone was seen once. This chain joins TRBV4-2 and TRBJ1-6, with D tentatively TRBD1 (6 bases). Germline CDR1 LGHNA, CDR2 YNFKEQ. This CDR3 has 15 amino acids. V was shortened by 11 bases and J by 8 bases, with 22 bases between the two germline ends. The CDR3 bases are TGTGCCTCAGGGTGGGCAGGGGAGAGGGATTCACCCCTCCACTTT. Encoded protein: CASGWAGERDSPLHF.

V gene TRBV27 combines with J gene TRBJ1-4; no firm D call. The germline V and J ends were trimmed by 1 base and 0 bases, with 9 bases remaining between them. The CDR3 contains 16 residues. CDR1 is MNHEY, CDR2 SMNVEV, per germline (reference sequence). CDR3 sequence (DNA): TGTGCCAGCAGTTTATTGAGGGCAACAACTAATGAAAAACTGTTTTTT. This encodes CASSLLRATTNEKLFF.

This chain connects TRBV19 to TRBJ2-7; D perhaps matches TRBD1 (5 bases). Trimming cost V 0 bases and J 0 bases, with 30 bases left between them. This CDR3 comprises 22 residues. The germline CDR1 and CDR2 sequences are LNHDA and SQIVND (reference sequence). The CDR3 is CASSIEGPLPRQTLLSSYEQYF. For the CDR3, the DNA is TGTGCCAGTAGTATAGAAGGCCCCCTTCCCCGACAGACCCTCCTGAGCTCCTACGAGCAGTACTTC.

As DNA, the CDR3 is TGTGCCAGCAGTGACCGACTACAGGGGTATGGAAACACCATATATTTT. Amino acids: CASSDRLQGYGNTIYF. V and J are TRBV25-1 and TRBJ1-3, with 7 positions matching TRBD1. V was pared by 3 bases and J by 3 bases, with 8 bases of the junction left unmatched. Looked up from germline, CDR1 is MGHDK and CDR2 is SYGVNS. This CDR3 contains 16 residues.

The CDR3 DNA reads TGTGCCAGCAGCCTTCTGCGGACTAGCGGGGGCTCCTTGGATACGCAGTATTTT. Translating it yields CASSLLRTSGGSLDTQYF. J is TRBJ2-3 and V is TRBV5-4; the match to TRBD2 covers 13 bases. Germline V gives CDR1 SGHNT, CDR2 YYREEE (reference sequence). This CDR3 has 18 amino acids. Germline trimming cut 4 bases from V and 6 bases from J; bases unmatched to any gene: 14. Filled out from reference TRBV5-4 and TRBJ2-3, the complete variable domain reads ETGVTQSPTHLIKTRGQQVTLRCSSQSGHNTVSWYQQALGQGPQFIFQYYREEENGRGNFPPRFSGLQFPNYSSELNVNALELDDSALYLCASSLLRTSGGSLDTQYFGPGTRLTVL.